These T cell receptor beta chains were read from a single sample in a study of early T cells in non-severe SARS-CoV-2 infection. TCRdb itself ran the 5' RACE reads through MiXCR, one entry per CDR3 protein. The sample lists approximately 70,000 distinct CDR3 sequences; around 12% were seen once. The sample consisted of whole blood, taken at baseline. The source of these receptors is an adult who was a healthcare worker with PCR-confirmed SARS-CoV-2 infection or an uninfected control (not recorded which). The CDR3 runs from the conserved cysteine through the conserved F or W. Fields, in order: clone size, V gene, J gene, D gene, CDR3 protein. The D gene is left open where the match is weak. Clone sizes are given selectively: once, few, many, or a class where the clone is expanded.

many,TRBV3-1,TRBJ2-7,TRBD1,CASSHGTGDHEQYF
-,TRBV6-4,TRBJ2-3,-,CASSDASDTDTQYF
-,TRBV9,TRBJ2-3,-,CACPPRTQYF
-,TRBV9,TRBJ1-1,TRBD1,CASSVEGRGRATEAFF
few,TRBV4-1,TRBJ1-1,-,CASSPDPRTLSTEAFF
few,TRBV11-2,TRBJ2-3,-,CASSTRRSSTDTQYF
many,TRBV12-3/TRBV12-4,TRBJ1-4,TRBD1,CASSPGTGSIRVEKLFF
-,TRBV12-3/TRBV12-4,TRBJ2-3,-,CASVRGTDTQYF
-,TRBV20-1,TRBJ1-1,-,CSAHRVGVTEAFF
few,TRBV6-1,TRBJ1-3,-,CASTSGQTSGNTIYF
few,TRBV18,TRBJ1-6,-,CASSHLEGVKNSPLHF
few,TRBV28,TRBJ1-1,TRBD1,CASSLSTGTGRTEAFF
-,TRBV28,TRBJ2-5,-,CASTMTDLETQYF
few,TRBV20-1,TRBJ2-1,-,CSARTTGSSYNEQFF
many,TRBV28,TRBJ2-3,TRBD2,CASRSGALTDTQYF
many,TRBV2,TRBJ2-7,-,CASSVVVPSYEQYF
-,TRBV29-1,TRBJ2-7,TRBD1,CSVDEGANEQYF
many,TRBV4-3,TRBJ2-3,-,CASSQDTGQRTQYF
-,TRBV28,TRBJ1-2,-,CASSLRRVTGYTF
-,TRBV7-9,TRBJ2-2,-,CASSQGNPAGDTGELFF
-,TRBV20-1,TRBJ2-5,TRBD2,CSAVNPGLAGIYQETQYF
-,TRBV12-3/TRBV12-4,TRBJ2-3,-,CATLRGASDTQYF
many,TRBV20-1,TRBJ2-5,TRBD1,CSARVQGAKETQYF
-,TRBV7-3,TRBJ2-2,-,CASSLKAGELFF
-,TRBV6-6,TRBJ2-7,-,CASSSNRARGVSYEQYF
-,TRBV7-8,TRBJ1-1,-,CASSEINGADSRAFF
-,TRBV11-2,TRBJ1-2,-,CASSLASRPYGYTF
few,TRBV4-1,TRBJ1-2,-,CASSPRAWINYGYTF
many,TRBV20-1,TRBJ1-1,-,CSASSGAARDTEAFF
many,TRBV7-9,TRBJ2-5,-,CASSLFWDLQETQYF
-,TRBV28,TRBJ2-3,-,CASTRPPGGRTSTDTQYF
-,TRBV29-1,TRBJ2-1,-,CSVRPADHNEQFF
-,TRBV27,TRBJ2-2,TRBD1,CASRTGQGLRSGELFF
many,TRBV28,TRBJ1-1,-,CASSLGYTEAFF
few,TRBV11-2,TRBJ2-3,-,CASRSPTGNEVYTDTQYF
-,TRBV7-8,TRBJ2-3,-,CASSPSNGAEDTQYF
many,TRBV12-5,TRBJ1-1,TRBD1,CASSKTGGTEAFF
few,TRBV23-1,TRBJ2-1,TRBD1,CASSHPGGGEQFF
many,TRBV10-3,TRBJ1-1,-,CAISERGEDTEAFF
-,TRBV7-2,TRBJ2-5,TRBD1,CASSPDRAETQYF
-,TRBV6-1,TRBJ2-7,-,CAIQRGYEQYF
-,TRBV7-2,TRBJ1-1,-,CASSKRQNTEAFF
-,TRBV27,TRBJ1-6,-,CASTSFEVLHSPLHF
many,TRBV27,TRBJ2-7,TRBD1,CASSSRGQGAYEQYF
many,TRBV20-1,TRBJ2-6,-,CSATRTDSGANVLTF
few,TRBV28,TRBJ1-4,-,CATGTANEKLFF
few,TRBV5-1,TRBJ1-1,-,CASSLPGTWTEAFF
-,TRBV5-5,TRBJ2-5,-,CASSGDLRLIETQYF
few,TRBV5-4,TRBJ2-3,-,CASSLPRADTQYF